Listed here are 24 T cell receptor beta chains from one sample, sequenced in a study of regulatory T cells in long-lasting Graves disease. Assembly of TCR beta libraries relied on iRepertoire HTBI primers together with Arm-PCR of CDR3 regions. One entry per CDR3 protein results from TCRdb running MiXCR on the multiplex PCR reads. Of 580,000 or so distinct CDR3 sequences in the sample, 15% to 20% were seen once. Time point in this sample: newly diagnosed GD, antithyroid drugs for less than 3 months. From PBMCs, RNA was extracted and then used to make the TCR library. This sample also appeared in a second study, on T cells in Graves' hyperthyroidism and ophthalmopathy.

Sequencing was performed on peripheral blood mononuclear cells (PBMCs), taken at new diagnosis, from a patient treated with antithyroid drugs. These receptors all stem from a man aged 18 to 35 with Graves disease.

The rearrangement joins TRBV7-2 to TRBJ2-1, with TRBD2 as a possible D gene (6 bases). CDR3 length: 15 residues. CDR1 is SGHTA, CDR2 FQGNSA, per germline. The V end lost 5 bases, the J end lost 6 bases, and 17 bases lay between the germline ends. CDR3 sequence (DNA): TGTGCCAGCAGCGGGTGGAGGGCTCGCGGCAATGAGCAGTTCTTC. This codes for CASSGWRARGNEQFF. The full variable domain, rest sourced from reference TRBV7-2 and TRBJ2-1, is GAGVSQSPSNKVTEKGKDVELRCDPISGHTALYWYRQSLGQGLEFLIYFQGNSAPDKSGLPSDRFSAERTGGSVSTLTIQRTQQEDSAVYLCASSGWRARGNEQFFGPGTRLTVL.

Ten or more counts support this clonotype. The rearrangement uses TRBV7-9 and TRBJ2-5; D call uncertain. V lost 5 bases to trimming and J lost 1 base, with 8 bases between them. The length of the CDR3 is 13 residues. CDR1 and CDR2 (germline): SEHNR, FQNEAQ (reference sequence). CDR3 DNA sequence: TGTGCCAGCAGCCCCACTTCCCAAGAGACCCAGTACTTC. It specifies CASSPTSQETQYF.

This clonotype was seen at least ten times. The rearrangement uses TRBV7-2 and TRBJ2-3, with 7 bases fitting TRBD1. The CDR3 is made up of 13 amino acids. From germline, CDR1 is SGHTA and CDR2 FQGNSA. The CDR3 sequence is CARGQAYSRTQYF. In nucleotides, the CDR3 is TGTGCTCGCGGACAGGCTTACTCAAGGACGCAGTATTTT.

This clonotype has a handful of counts. This chain joins TRBV10-2 and TRBJ2-7, with D maybe TRBD2 (6 bases). The CDR3 is 14 residues long. V lost 5 bases and J 2 bases, leaving 13 bases between the germline ends. Germline assignment: CDR1 WSHSY and CDR2 SAAADI. CDR3 coding DNA: TGCGCCAGCAGTCGGGGGATTAGGCCCTACGAGCAGTACTTC. Translating gives CASSRGIRPYEQYF.

This clonotype was recorded at least ten times. This chain joins TRBV12-3 or TRBV12-4 and TRBJ2-1; D is possibly TRBD2 (6 bases). V was pared by 3 bases and J by 8 bases, with 14 bases between. This CDR3 spans 14 amino acids. CDR3 sequence: CASSFSGWGDEQFF. The CDR3 bases are TGTGCCAGCAGTTTTTCGGGGTGGGGGGATGAGCAGTTCTTC.

This clonotype was picked up a small number of times. The chain uses TRBV6-1 and TRBJ1-6; maybe TRBD1 (5 bases). The CDR3 contains 16 residues. From germline, CDR1 is MNHNS and CDR2 SASEGT. V lost 6 bases, J lost 10 bases, and 22 bases lay in between. CDR3 nucleotides: TGTGCCAGCAGAACCCAGGGTGGGTTTGTAAGGTCACCCCTCCACTTT. Its translation is CASRTQGGFVRSPLHF.

This clonotype was found a few times. This chain joins TRBV30 and TRBJ2-7; D is possibly TRBD1 (5 bases). V lost 1 base, J lost 0 bases, and 10 bases lay in between. The CDR3 totals 14 residues. Germline loops: CDR1 GTSNPN, CDR2 SVGIG (reference sequence). The CDR3 reads CAWSDRILSYEQYF. The CDR3 region has the DNA TGTGCCTGGAGTGACAGGATTCTCTCCTACGAGCAGTACTTC.

This clonotype was counted a few times. The rearrangement links TRBV11-2 to TRBJ1-2; D is ambiguous. V lost 2 bases and J lost 0, with 10 bases in between. Germline CDR1 is SGHAT and CDR2 is FQNNGV. The CDR3 sequence is 15 residues long. CDR3 sequence reads: CASSLNSAANYGYTF. As DNA, the CDR3 is TGTGCCAGCAGCTTAAATTCCGCGGCTAACTATGGCTACACCTTC.

Ten or more counts support this clonotype. The J gene is TRBJ2-3, the V gene TRBV10-3; D ambiguous. The CDR3 consists of 14 residues. V lost 10 bases to trimming and J lost 0 bases, with 14 bases between them. Germline V lookup: CDR1 ENHRY, CDR2 SYGVKD. CDR3: CATLASASTDTQYF. The CDR3 DNA follows: TGTGCCACCCTTGCTTCGGCTAGCACAGATACGCAGTATTTT.

This clonotype was observed a handful of times. This rearrangement joins TRBV7-8 to TRBJ2-4; D call uncertain. V lost 1 base and J lost 7, with 8 bases in between. CDR3 length: 13 residues. The germline CDR1 and CDR2 sequences are SGHVS and FQNEAQ. The CDR3 sequence: CASSLEGVNIQYF. As DNA, the CDR3 is TGTGCCAGCAGCTTAGAAGGTGTGAACATTCAGTACTTC.

This clonotype was seen at least ten times. CDR3 region: CASSDMQQDEQYF. As DNA, the CDR3 is TGTGCCAGCAGTGATATGCAACAGGACGAGCAGTACTTC. The chain uses TRBV6-1 and TRBJ2-7, with D maybe TRBD1 (5 bases). CDR1 is MNHNS, CDR2 SASEGT, per germline. The CDR3 has 13 residues. V shed 3 bases and J shed 5 bases, with 11 bases lying between them.

The chain couples TRBV11-3 to TRBJ2-1; 7 bases fit TRBD2. The CDR3 is 14 amino acids. V shed 4 bases, J shed 6 bases, and the junction held 6 bases outside the gene matches. Germline V gene sequence: CDR1 SGHNT, CDR2 YENEEA. The chain's CDR3 is CASSSAGAGNEQFF. The CDR3 bases are TGTGCCAGCAGCTCCGCGGGAGCGGGCAATGAGCAGTTCTTC.

This clonotype was seen ten or more times. This chain uses TRBV20-1 with TRBJ2-5; TRBD2 might be the D (6 bases). CDR1 is DFQATT and CDR2 is SNEGSKA in the germline V gene (reference sequence). CDR3 length equals 12 residues. CDR3 sequence reads: CSGEDGIETQYF. The CDR3 DNA follows: TGCAGCGGGGAGGACGGGATTGAGACCCAGTACTTC.

The table lists this clonotype with many counts. At one boundary the junction diverges from the germline segment, which might be a read error. The V gene is TRBV5-1, the J gene TRBJ1-2; no reliable D call. The CDR3 is 11 amino acids. The germline gives CDR1 SGHRS, CDR2 YFSETQ. The CDR3 DNA follows: TGTGCCAGCAGCTTTAACTATGGCTACACCTTC. The encoded protein is CASSFNYGYTF. The complete variable domain, with remaining parts taken from reference TRBV5-1 and TRBJ1-2, reads KAGVTQTPRYLIKTRGQQVTLSCSPISGHRSVSWYQQTPGQGLQFLFEYFSETQRNKGNFPGRFSGRQFSNSRSEMNVSTLELGDSALYLCASSFNYGYTFGSGTRLTVV.

This chain joins TRBV30 and TRBJ2-6; TRBD1 might be the D (5 bases). Trimming removed 4 bases from V and 2 bases from J, with 6 bases in between. CDR1 and CDR2 from the germline V gene are GTSNPN and SVGIG (reference sequence). The CDR3 consists of 13 residues. CDR3 amino acids: CAWTGPGANVLTF. CDR3 in DNA: TGTGCCTGGACAGGGCCTGGGGCCAACGTCCTGACTTTC.

This clonotype was recorded many times. V gene TRBV2 combines with J gene TRBJ1-1; 7 bases map to TRBD1. CDR1 and CDR2 from the germline V gene are SNHLY and FYNNEI. This CDR3 is 13 amino acids long. Trimming removed 6 bases from V and 1 base from J; junction bases left unmatched: 2. As DNA, the CDR3 is TGTGCCAGCAGGGGGGACAGGAACACTGAAGCTTTCTTT. Residues: CASRGDRNTEAFF.

This clonotype has at least ten counts. The chain recombines TRBV3-1 with TRBJ1-1; D unclear. With 5 bases removed from V and 0 bases from J, the gap between germline ends came to 10 bases. There are 14 residues in the CDR3. CDR1 and CDR2 from the germline V gene are LGHDT and YNNKEL (reference sequence). The CDR3 here is CASSSIRVNTEAFF. DNA for the CDR3: TGTGCCAGCAGCTCTATTCGGGTGAACACTGAAGCTTTCTTT.

The chain has TRBV24-1 and TRBJ2-1; D ambiguous. The germline gives CDR1 KGHDR, CDR2 SFDVKD. V shed 2 bases and J shed 9 bases, with 13 bases lying between them. The CDR3 sequence is 14 residues long. This chain's CDR3 is CATSDSRLMSEQFF. In DNA, the CDR3 is TGTGCCACCAGTGATTCTAGGCTCATGAGTGAGCAGTTCTTC.

This clonotype was seen more than once but under ten times. The junction and the germline gene differ at one end; a read error may be behind it. The chain recombines TRBV6-1 with TRBJ1-5; D ambiguous. This CDR3 contains 13 residues. The V gene's germline CDR1 is MNHNS and CDR2 SASEGT. The CDR3 nucleotides read TGTGCCAGCAGTGATGTTAGCAATCAGCCACAGCATTTT. It yields the protein CASSDVSNQPQHF.

The chain carries TRBV27 and TRBJ1-5, with a weak D call TRBD1 (5 bases). The CDR3 has 15 amino acids. Germline lookup yields CDR1 MNHEY and CDR2 SMNVEV (reference sequence). The V gene lost 3 bases and the J gene lost 2 bases, with 11 bases spanning the gap. The CDR3 sequence is CASSLGQVGNQPQHF. As DNA, the CDR3 is TGTGCCAGCAGTTTGGGGCAGGTGGGCAATCAGCCCCAGCATTTT.

This chain connects TRBV30 to TRBJ1-2; the match to TRBD1 covers 10 bases. The germline gives CDR1 GTSNPN, CDR2 SVGIG (reference sequence). Trimming took 0 bases from V and 6 from J; bases not matched to a gene: 7. This CDR3 has 15 amino acids. The CDR3 region is CAWSVSTGGDHGYTF. CDR3 bases: TGTGCCTGGAGTGTCTCGACAGGGGGCGACCATGGCTACACCTTC.

There are many counts of this clonotype. The chain employs TRBV5-6 and TRBJ1-2; 8 bases are a match to TRBD1. This CDR3 has 15 residues. CDR1 and CDR2 (germline): SGHDT, YYEEEE. Trimming cost V 0 bases and J 2 bases; bases outside gene matches: 3. This CDR3 is CASSLADRANYGYTF. CDR3 sequence (DNA): TGTGCCAGCAGCTTGGCGGACAGGGCGAACTATGGCTACACCTTC.

In this sample, this clonotype turned up a few times. V is TRBV9 and J is TRBJ2-3; no clear D gene. Germline CDR1 and CDR2: SGDLS and YYNGEE. The CDR3 length is 15 residues. The V end was cut by 0 bases, the J end by 2 bases, with 10 bases between. CDR3: CASSVDGRATDTQYF. The CDR3 DNA is TGTGCCAGCAGCGTAGACGGCCGGGCCACAGATACGCAGTATTTT.

This clonotype was detected once. The chain joins TRBV7-6 to TRBJ1-2, with D possibly TRBD1 on 6 matching bases. Germline CDR1 reads SGHVS; CDR2 reads FNYEAQ. V dropped 11 bases and J dropped 8 bases, with 18 bases sitting between them. The CDR3 is made up of 12 amino acids. In nucleotides, the CDR3 is TGTGCCGGCACCTCGGGACACAGCGGCTACACCTTC. Its translation: CAGTSGHSGYTF.